This paragraph covers one T cell receptor (beta chain) sequence. The V gene's germline CDR1 is LGHDT and CDR2 YNNKEL (reference sequence). The junction had 4 bases not matched to a gene; V was cut back by 3 bases and J by 2 bases. This CDR3 has 16 amino acids. The data were taken from a study of blood T cell repertoires in COVID-19. Measured with immunoSEQ multiplex PCR; TCRdb has only the in-frame clones, and not every one. This table has some 26,000 clones, around three quarters appearing once. This chain joins TRBV3-1 (or the pseudogene TRBV3-2) and TRBJ2-2; 9 bases agree with TRBD2. The source is an elderly woman with acute or convalescent COVID-19. Sequencing input: peripheral blood. The chain's CDR3 is CASSHSGTSNTGELFF. CDR3 bases: TGTGCCAGCAGCCACTCCGGGACTAGCAACACCGGGGAGCTGTTTTTT.